This T cell receptor (beta chain) was sequenced for a study of blood T cell repertoires in COVID-19. Study overall: COVID-19 samples collected from the United States, Italy and Spain covered acute and convalescent phases.

How the authors handled the data: Reference gene primer amplification yielded estimated nucleated cell counts. Profiled with immunoSEQ multiplex PCR; TCRdb holds only in-frame clones, not every one. V and J calls and clone size are copied from that table; D and trimming were computed from the DNA. Counted here are about 280,000 clones, about 88% occurring once; the ten biggest clones make up about 12%. CDR3 length equals 13 residues. CDR1 is WSHSY and CDR2 is SAAADI in the germline V gene. J was trimmed by 3 bases and V by 6 bases; bases with no gene match: 4. This clonotype was obtained from a woman between 65 and 79 years old with COVID-19, enrolled during active disease. The genes are TRBV10-2 and TRBJ1-1, with 7 bases that match TRBD1. Material for sequencing was peripheral blood. CDR3 nucleotide sequence: TGCGCCAGCAGGGGACAGTGGGACACTGAAGCTTTCTTT. This translates into CASRGQWDTEAFF.